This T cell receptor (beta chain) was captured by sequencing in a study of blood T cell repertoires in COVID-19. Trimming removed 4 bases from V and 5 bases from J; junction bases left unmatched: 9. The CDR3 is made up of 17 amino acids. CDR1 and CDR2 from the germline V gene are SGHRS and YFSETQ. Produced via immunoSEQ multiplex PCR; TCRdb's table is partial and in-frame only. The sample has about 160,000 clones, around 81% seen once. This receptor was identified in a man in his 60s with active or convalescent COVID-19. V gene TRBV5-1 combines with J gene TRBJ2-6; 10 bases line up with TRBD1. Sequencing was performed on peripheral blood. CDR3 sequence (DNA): TGCGCCAGCAGCGGCGGCCTCGACAGGGGGCGGGCCAACGTCCTGACTTTC. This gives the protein CASSGGLDRGRANVLTF.